One sample yielded the 26 T cell receptor beta chains listed below, sequenced in a study of T cells in Graves' hyperthyroidism and ophthalmopathy (dated by TCRdb to about 2019). Libraries were made using multiplex PCR. The sample was run on an Illumina HiSeq 2000. The TCR beta CDR3 regions were amplified from the RNA transcripts. A first-round RT-PCR of the TCR CDR3 used the HTBI primer set with the Qiagen OneStep RT-PCR kit. TCRdb cleaned the public reads at Q25 with fastp, built clones with MiXCR and kept in-frame beta chains. All rows with the same CDR3 protein become a single entry with the most common DNA and genes. The sample includes nearly 600,000 distinct CDR3 sequences, with 13% to 15% observed a single time. Roughly 7.1% of the sample is in the top ten clones. The sequencing sample was made of blood. The source is a woman younger than 35 with Graves' ophthalmopathy.

This chain links TRBV7-2 with TRBJ2-2; unclear D gene. The ends were cut back, 1 base at V and 1 base at J, with 4 bases in the middle. Looked up from germline, CDR1 is SGHTA and CDR2 is FQGNSA. The CDR3 has 14 amino acids. CDR3 sequence reads: CASSLDVNTGELFF. CDR3 bases: TGTGCCAGCAGCTTAGATGTGAACACCGGGGAGCTGTTTTTT.

This clonotype was seen at least ten times. The chain links TRBV12-3 or TRBV12-4 to TRBJ2-7; D call uncertain. V lost 5 bases and J 0 bases, leaving 11 bases between the germline ends. This CDR3 comprises 14 residues. The CDR3 sequence: CASSTRPNSYEQYF. The CDR3 coding sequence is TGTGCCAGCAGTACCCGACCCAACTCCTACGAGCAGTACTTC.

This clonotype was detected ten times or more. The rearrangement joins TRBV4-3 to TRBJ2-7, with D possibly called TRBD1 or TRBD2 (6 bases each). The CDR3 runs to 17 residues. V was shortened by 0 bases and J by 3 bases, with 18 bases between the two germline ends. Germline V gene sequence: CDR1 LGHNA, CDR2 YSLEER. The CDR3 nucleotides are TGCGCCAGCAGCCAAGAAGGACAGAGCCCGGGGGTCTACGAGCAGTACTTC. Its protein product is CASSQEGQSPGVYEQYF.

This clonotype was seen ten or more times. The J gene is TRBJ1-4, the V gene TRBV2; 7 nucleotides line up with TRBD1. Germline CDR1 and CDR2: SNHLY and FYNNEI. The V gene end was trimmed by 6 bases and the J gene end by 7 bases; junction bases not matched to a gene: 14. The CDR3 loop spans 16 amino acids. CDR3 coding DNA: TGTGCCAGCAGAGACCTGACAGGGAAGGAGCGTGAAAAACTGTTTTTT. Translation: CASRDLTGKEREKLFF.

This clonotype was detected many times. The V call is TRBV7-3, the J call TRBJ1-1; D call uncertain. Germline assignment: CDR1 SGHTA and CDR2 FQGTGA. CDR3 length: 15 residues. Trimming cost V 5 bases and J 3 bases, with 16 bases left between them. The CDR3 region is CASSPNGIWDTEAFF. CDR3 nucleotides: TGTGCCAGCAGCCCAAACGGAATTTGGGACACTGAAGCTTTCTTT.

J is TRBJ1-4 and V is TRBV15; D unclear. Deletions cut 0 bases from V and 0 bases from J, with 5 bases between. The CDR3 is 15 residues long. From germline, CDR1 is LNHNV and CDR2 YYDKDF (reference sequence). The CDR3 spells CATSREGATNEKLFF. The CDR3 DNA follows: TGTGCCACCAGCAGAGAGGGAGCAACTAATGAAAAACTGTTTTTT.

This clonotype was seen ten or more times. The rearrangement uses TRBV14 and TRBJ2-1; tentative D call: TRBD2 (6 bases). Deletions cut 3 bases from V and 7 bases from J, with 22 bases between. CDR1 is SGHDN, CDR2 FVKESK, per germline. This CDR3 has 17 residues. The DNA of the CDR3 is TGTGCCAGCAGCCAGGATCCGACTAGTGCTAATCCTAATGAGCAGTTCTTC. This encodes CASSQDPTSANPNEQFF.

This chain's CDR3 is CASSPRTGFSNEQYF. As DNA, the CDR3 is TGTGCCAGCAGTCCCCGGACAGGGTTTAGTAACGAGCAGTACTTC. The gene calls are TRBV27 and TRBJ2-7, with 8 bases lining up with TRBD1. The CDR3 sequence is 15 residues long. V shed 5 bases, J shed 5 bases, and the junction held 11 bases outside the gene matches. Germline CDR1 MNHEY, CDR2 SMNVEV (reference sequence).

This clonotype was recorded many times. The CDR3: CASCDREETQYF. The CDR3 bases are TGTGCCAGCTGCGACAGGGAAGAGACCCAGTACTTC. V is TRBV18 and J is TRBJ2-5; TRBD1 agrees at 7 bases. The CDR3 spans 12 residues. Germline-derived CDR1 and CDR2 are KGHSH and LQKENI. J was trimmed by 3 bases and V by 7 bases; bases with no gene match: 2.

V usage is TRBV4-2 and J usage is TRBJ2-1; 10 bases are shared with TRBD2. The germline V gene has CDR1 LGHNA and CDR2 YNFKEQ. V was pared by 0 bases and J by 3 bases, with 2 bases of the junction left unmatched. This CDR3 contains 16 residues. In DNA, the CDR3 is TGTGCCAGCAGCCAAGAAACTAGCGGGAACTACAATGAGCAGTTCTTC. Translating gives CASSQETSGNYNEQFF.

This clonotype was observed many times. This chain links TRBV4-1 with TRBJ2-7, with D possibly being TRBD2 (6 bases). The V gene's germline CDR1 is MGHRA and CDR2 YSYEKL. V was trimmed by 2 bases and J by 2 bases, leaving 13 bases between them. The CDR3 is made up of 15 amino acids. CDR3 DNA: TGCGCCAGCAGCCAACGGGACTCCCAGACCTACGAGCAGTACTTC. This codes for CASSQRDSQTYEQYF.

This clonotype was observed many times. The V call is TRBV7-9, the J call TRBJ2-7; D gene uncertain. The CDR3 loop spans 12 amino acids. The V end was cut by 3 bases, the J end by 6 bases, with 9 bases between. Per germline, CDR1 SEHNR and CDR2 FQNEAQ (reference sequence). The CDR3 region is CASSLLMGEQYF. The CDR3 region has the DNA TGTGCCAGCAGCTTGTTAATGGGCGAGCAGTACTTC.

This clonotype was seen ten or more times. The rearrangement links TRBV29-1 to TRBJ1-5; 9 bases map to TRBD1. CDR1 is SQVTM, CDR2 ANQGSEA, per germline. V trimming: 4 bases; J trimming: 0 bases; junction bases outside the gene matches: 4. The CDR3 is made up of 15 amino acids. This CDR3 reads CSVGGTGNSNQPQHF. In DNA form, the CDR3 reads TGCAGCGTTGGAGGGACAGGGAATAGCAATCAGCCCCAGCATTTT.

This clonotype has a count of ten or more. This chain connects TRBV11-3 to TRBJ2-2; weak D call: TRBD2 (5 bases). CDR1 SGHNT and CDR2 YENEEA come from the germline V gene. The CDR3 has 15 amino acids. The V end lost 5 bases, the J end lost 4 bases, and 14 bases lay between the germline ends. In DNA form, the CDR3 reads TGTGCCAGCAGCACCCTCGGGATTTTCACCGGGGAGCTGTTTTTT. Protein product: CASSTLGIFTGELFF.

This clonotype was picked up a small number of times. The rearrangement uses TRBV19 and TRBJ2-7, with D hard to call. Per the germline V gene, CDR1 is LNHDA and CDR2 is SQIVND (reference sequence). This CDR3 region has 15 residues. V lost 5 bases to trimming and J lost 0 bases, with 14 bases between them. As DNA, the CDR3 is TGTGCCAGTAGTCTTAGGTGGCACCTCTCCTACGAGCAGTACTTC. This codes for CASSLRWHLSYEQYF.

This clonotype appeared a few times. This chain uses TRBV14 with TRBJ1-1; D is uncertain. CDR3 length: 15 residues. Germline V gene lookup returns CDR1 SGHDN and CDR2 FVKESK. V was trimmed by 1 base and J by 1 base, leaving 10 bases between them. For the CDR3, the DNA is TGTGCCAGCAGCCAAGTTCGAGCTTCGAACACTGAAGCTTTCTTT. Amino acid sequence: CASSQVRASNTEAFF.

The chain couples TRBV5-6 to TRBJ2-1; 9 bases line up with TRBD1. CDR1 SGHDT and CDR2 YYEEEE come from the germline V gene. The V and J ends lost 4 bases and 10 bases, in that order; junction bases with no gene match: 6. The CDR3 is 13 amino acids. CDR3 DNA sequence: TGTGCCAGCAGCCAGGACAGGGGATCCGAGCAGTTCTTC. Amino acids: CASSQDRGSEQFF.

This clonotype appeared a single time. Here the CDR3 reads CASSSDRGRSYEQYF. CDR3 in DNA: TGTGCCAGCAGCTCAGACAGGGGGCGCTCCTACGAGCAGTACTTC. The chain employs TRBV5-4 and TRBJ2-7; TRBD1 matches at 10 bases. There are 15 residues in the CDR3. CDR1 and CDR2 (germline): SGHNT, YYREEE (reference sequence). V gave up 3 bases and J gave up 0 bases; unmatched junction bases: 3.

This clonotype was detected only once. This could be a read error, since a much larger clone is one nucleotide away. The genes are TRBV12-3 or TRBV12-4 and TRBJ2-1; perhaps TRBD2 as D (5 bases). With 5 bases removed from V and 7 bases from J, the gap between germline ends came to 18 bases. The length of the CDR3 is 15 residues. The CDR3 region has the DNA TGTGCCAGCAGTGTCGGGGTGATGGGCTCTAATGAGCAGTTCTTC. Translating gives CASSVGVMGSNEQFF.

There are many counts of this clonotype. The CDR3 loop is CASSYSYTAGDQPQHF. CDR3 DNA sequence: TGTGCCAGCAGTTACTCGTATACAGCGGGCGATCAGCCCCAGCATTTT. This chain joins TRBV6-5 and TRBJ1-5; D gene unclear. The CDR3 length is 16 residues. CDR1 is MNHEY, CDR2 SVGAGI, per germline. V was clipped by 0 bases and J by 5 bases, with 14 bases between them.

This clonotype was counted ten times or more. V usage is TRBV20-1 and J usage is TRBJ2-7; perhaps TRBD2 as D (6 bases). V was cut by 3 bases and J by 1 base, with 16 bases left in between. The CDR3 covers 15 residues. In germline, CDR1 is DFQATT, CDR2 SNEGSKA (reference sequence). CDR3 sequence (DNA): TGCAGTGCTAGCCAGCGGGCAGGGTGGTCCTACGAGCAGTACTTC. Amino acid sequence: CSASQRAGWSYEQYF.

This clonotype was picked up many times. The chain is built from TRBV12-3 or TRBV12-4 and TRBJ2-7, with D maybe TRBD2 (6 bases). The CDR3 is 15 residues long. V lost 2 bases and J 2 bases, leaving 13 bases between the germline ends. CDR3 amino acids: CASSLISGPTYEQYF. In nucleotides, the CDR3 is TGTGCCAGCAGTTTAATTAGCGGCCCAACCTACGAGCAGTACTTC.

This clonotype was detected ten times or more. This chain uses TRBV10-3 with TRBJ2-7; D is ambiguous. V was pared by 0 bases and J by 7 bases, with 13 bases between. CDR1 is ENHRY, CDR2 SYGVKD, per germline. The CDR3 has 14 amino acids. The CDR3 here is CAISESIGSEEQYF. CDR3 coding DNA: TGTGCCATCAGTGAGTCGATAGGTTCCGAAGAGCAGTACTTC.

The table lists this clonotype with many counts. The chain links TRBV7-3 to TRBJ2-7; 8 bases are a match to TRBD2. Trimming took 5 bases from V and 3 from J; bases not matched to a gene: 9. The CDR3 contains 15 residues. Germline V gives CDR1 SGHTA, CDR2 FQGTGA. CDR3 residues: CASSLEASGYYEQYF. CDR3 DNA sequence: TGTGCCAGCAGCCTAGAGGCTAGCGGGTACTACGAGCAGTACTTC.

This clonotype was found a few times. The chain employs TRBV18 and TRBJ1-6; TRBD1 matches at 8 bases. V gave up 6 bases and J gave up 7 bases; unmatched junction bases: 2. The germline gives CDR1 KGHSH, CDR2 LQKENI. This CDR3 is built from 13 residues. The CDR3 spells CASSTGANSPLHF. DNA of the CDR3: TGTGCCAGCTCGACAGGGGCAAATTCACCCCTCCACTTT.

Many counts were recorded for this clonotype. CDR3 sequence (DNA): TGTGCCAGCAGCTACTACAGGGGACGACGAGGCTACGAGCAGTACTTC. The encoded protein is CASSYYRGRRGYEQYF. The chain combines TRBV12-3 or TRBV12-4 with TRBJ2-7, with 7 positions matching TRBD1. V dropped 6 bases and J dropped 3; count of bases not matched to a gene: 14. CDR3 size: 16 residues.